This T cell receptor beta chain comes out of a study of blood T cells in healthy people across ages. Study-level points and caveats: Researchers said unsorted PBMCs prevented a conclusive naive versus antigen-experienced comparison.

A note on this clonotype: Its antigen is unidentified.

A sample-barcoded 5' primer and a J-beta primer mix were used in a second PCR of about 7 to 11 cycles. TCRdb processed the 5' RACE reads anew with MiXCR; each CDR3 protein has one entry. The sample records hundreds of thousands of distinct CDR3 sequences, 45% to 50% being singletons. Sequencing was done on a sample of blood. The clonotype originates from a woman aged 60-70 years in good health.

Here the CDR3 DNA reads TGTGCCAGCACCTTCTCATGGGGACAGGGGGCTTACGAGCAGTACTTC. Translating it yields CASTFSWGQGAYEQYF. The chain links TRBV3-1 to TRBJ2-7, with 12 bases lining up with TRBD1. The CDR3 consists of 16 residues. Germline assignment: CDR1 LGHDT and CDR2 YNNKEL (reference sequence). V dropped 7 bases and J dropped 4; count of bases not matched to a gene: 11.